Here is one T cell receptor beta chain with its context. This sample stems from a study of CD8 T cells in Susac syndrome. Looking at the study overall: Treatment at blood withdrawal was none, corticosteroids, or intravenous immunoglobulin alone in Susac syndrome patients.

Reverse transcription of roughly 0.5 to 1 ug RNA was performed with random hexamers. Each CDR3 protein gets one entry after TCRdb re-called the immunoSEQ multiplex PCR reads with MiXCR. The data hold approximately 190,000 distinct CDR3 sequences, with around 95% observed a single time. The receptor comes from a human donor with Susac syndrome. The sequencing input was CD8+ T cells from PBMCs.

The CDR3 loop is CSVPPDRVNEKLFF. DNA for the CDR3: TGCAGTGTCCCGCCGGACAGGGTTAATGAAAAACTGTTTTTT. This chain connects TRBV20-1 to TRBJ1-4; TRBD1 aligns across 8 bases. The trim removed 7 bases at V and 4 bases at J, leaving 8 bases unmatched. This CDR3 comprises 14 residues. CDR1 and CDR2 from the germline V gene are DFQATT and SNEGSKA (reference sequence).